A selection of T cell receptor beta chains follows, all from one sample in a study of blood T cells in healthy people across ages. Each CDR3 protein is one row after TCRdb ran MiXCR on the 5' RACE reads. The table records about 1.8 million distinct CDR3 sequences, roughly 49% of them present only once. Material for sequencing was blood. The origin of the receptors is a woman aged 40 to 50 in good health. CDR3s include the opening cysteine and the closing phenylalanine or tryptophan. The D gene is left open where the match is weak. Where a row states a size, it is once, few, many or the class of an expanded clone; other rows omit it.

length	D	size	J	V	DNA	CDR3
15	NA	few	TRBJ1-5	TRBV20-1	TGCAGTGCTCGGACCGGAAGCGACCTCTATCAGCCCCAGCATTTT	CSARTGSDLYQPQHF
16	NA	NA	TRBJ2-6	TRBV7-8	TGTGCCAGCAGCGACATACGGAGCTCTGGGGCCAACGTCCTGACTTTC	CASSDIRSSGANVLTF
12	NA	NA	TRBJ1-2	TRBV29-1	TGCAGCGTAGCCGACATACGCTATGGCTACACCTTC	CSVADIRYGYTF
13	NA	NA	TRBJ1-5	TRBV20-1	TGCAGTGCTAGCGCAGGGGAGTACCAGCCCCAGCATTTT	CSASAGEYQPQHF
16	TRBD2	NA	TRBJ2-5	TRBV4-3	TGCGCCAGCAGCGAACAATTAGCGGGGGGCCAAGAGACCCAGTACTTC	CASSEQLAGGQETQYF
11	NA	NA	TRBJ2-7	TRBV12-3/TRBV12-4	TGTGCCCGCAGTTCCCTCTACGAGCAGTACTTC	CARSSLYEQYF
18	TRBD2	NA	TRBJ2-7	TRBV5-1	TGCGCCAGCAGCTTGGGGCTAGCGGGCACAAGCTCCTACAATGAGCAGTACTTC	CASSLGLAGTSSYNEQYF
13	NA	NA	TRBJ1-1	TRBV20-1	TGCAGTGCTGGACGATTTGAAGGGACTGAAGCTTTCTTT	CSAGRFEGTEAFF
15	TRBD2	few	TRBJ2-1	TRBV13	TGTGCCAGCAGATCCGGGACTAGCGGAGACAATGAGCAGTTCTTC	CASRSGTSGDNEQFF
13	NA	NA	TRBJ2-5	TRBV20-1	TGCAGTGCTAGTCCCGGTGGCTTGGGGACCCAGTACTTC	CSASPGGLGTQYF
14	TRBD2	NA	TRBJ2-1	TRBV7-2	TGTGCCAGCACCCGGGCGGGGGGTTACAATGAGCAGTTCTTC	CASTRAGGYNEQFF
11	NA	few	TRBJ1-2	TRBV28	TGTGCCAGCAGTTTCCGCTATGGCTACACCTTC	CASSFRYGYTF
13	NA	NA	TRBJ1-4	TRBV6-1	TGTGCCAGCAGTCCGGCCCCCATGGGAAAACTGTTTTTT	CASSPAPMGKLFF
17	TRBD1	NA	TRBJ2-1	TRBV24-1	TGTGCCACCAGTGACAGTCAGGGGGAGAGGTCCTACAATGAGCAGTTCTTC	CATSDSQGERSYNEQFF
14	TRBD1	NA	TRBJ1-2	TRBV2	TGTGCCAGCAACTTGGGACAGGGTTGGTATGGCTACACCTTC	CASNLGQGWYGYTF
16	NA	NA	TRBJ1-2	TRBV21-1	TGTGTAAGGTGGGACAGGGTTTACCCCACCAAGGGTGGCTACACCTTC	CVRWDRVYPTKGGYTF
15	TRBD1	NA	TRBJ1-6	TRBV5-6	TGTGCCAGCAGCGAACAGGGGGTACTGGATTCACCCCTCCACTTT	CASSEQGVLDSPLHF
17	TRBD2	few	TRBJ2-3	TRBV7-2	TGTGCCAGCAGCTTGAAGAGGGCGGGGGAGGTCACAGATACGCAGTATTTT	CASSLKRAGEVTDTQYF
12	NA	few	TRBJ2-5	TRBV28	TGTGCCAGCAGTGCTCTTGACAGCCCCCAGTACTTC	CASSALDSPQYF
16	TRBD1	NA	TRBJ2-7	TRBV27	TGTGCCAGCAGTCCCTCCGGGACAGGGTGGACCTACGAGCAGTACTTC	CASSPSGTGWTYEQYF
21	NA	NA	TRBJ2-6	TRBV27	TGTGCCAGCAGTTTCGCTGGAATCCCTGGAAGTGTATTCTCTGGGGCCAACGTCCTGACTTTC	CASSFAGIPGSVFSGANVLTF
16	TRBD1	NA	TRBJ2-3	TRBV4-3	TGCGCCAGCAGCCAAGGTCGGACAGGGCTAGCAGATACACAGTATTTT	CASSQGRTGLADTQYF
16	NA	NA	TRBJ2-3	TRBV2	TGTGCCAGCAGCCAAGAGCCTAGCGCGACCACAGATACGCAGTATTTT	CASSQEPSATTDTQYF
12	NA	few	TRBJ1-4	TRBV18	TGTGCCAGCTCCCTTAACAGGGAAAAACTGTTTTTT	CASSLNREKLFF
15	NA	NA	TRBJ2-1	TRBV4-3	TGCGCCAGCAGCCAAGTCCTAGCGCCAAACAATGAGCAGTTCTTC	CASSQVLAPNNEQFF
15	NA	NA	TRBJ2-3	TRBV29-1	TGCAGCGTTGAAGATTACCTCGTACGCACAGATACGCAGTATTTT	CSVEDYLVRTDTQYF
17	TRBD2	NA	TRBJ2-1	TRBV27	TGTGCCAGCAGTAAAGTAACCGGGAGGAGGAGCGACAATGAGCAGTTCTTC	CASSKVTGRRSDNEQFF
14	NA	NA	TRBJ2-3	TRBV9	TGTGCCAGCAGCGTAGCCCCTAGCACAGATACGCAGTATTTT	CASSVAPSTDTQYF
13	NA	few	TRBJ1-2	TRBV9	TGTGCCAGCAGTGCTTGGGGGGGAGATGGCTACACCTTC	CASSAWGGDGYTF
18	TRBD2	NA	TRBJ2-5	TRBV4-1	TGCGCCAGCAGCCAAGCGAACTGGGGCGGGGGGTCGCAAGAGACCCAGTACTTC	CASSQANWGGGSQETQYF
14	TRBD2	NA	TRBJ2-7	TRBV27	TGTGCCAGCAGTTTTTTCGGGGGGTCCTACGAGCAGTACTTC	CASSFFGGSYEQYF
17	TRBD2	NA	TRBJ2-1	TRBV28	TGTGCCAGCAGTCGTAGCGGGGGGCCTAGGGTTAACAATGAGCAGTTCTTC	CASSRSGGPRVNNEQFF
15	NA	few	TRBJ1-2	TRBV7-2	TGTGCCAGCAGCTCCCACTTCAATAATAACTATGGCTACACCTTC	CASSSHFNNNYGYTF
14	NA	few	TRBJ2-1	TRBV28	TGTGCCAGCAGTTTACCCGGACTGCACAATGAGCAGTTCTTC	CASSLPGLHNEQFF
15	NA	NA	TRBJ2-3	TRBV7-3	TGTGCCAGCAGCTTAATTAGGGCCAGCACAGATACGCAGTATTTT	CASSLIRASTDTQYF
16	NA	few	TRBJ2-4	TRBV9	TGTGCCAGCAGCAAAGGGGACCATCCCGGTCGGGACATTCAGTACTTC	CASSKGDHPGRDIQYF
15	TRBD1	NA	TRBJ1-1	TRBV6-6	TGTGCCAGCGACCCCGGGACAGGAATCGGCACTGAAGCTTTCTTT	CASDPGTGIGTEAFF
15	NA	NA	TRBJ2-1	TRBV28	TGTGCCAGCAGTTCCGAGGACTCAAACTGGAATGAGCAGTTCTTC	CASSSEDSNWNEQFF
15	NA	NA	TRBJ1-2	TRBV6-5	TGTGCCAGCAGTTACTCGATAGGGACGGAACTTGGCTACACCTTC	CASSYSIGTELGYTF
12	NA	NA	TRBJ2-3	TRBV18	TGTGCCAGCTCAGCTTCCATGGAAACGCAGTATTTT	CASSASMETQYF
16	NA	NA	TRBJ1-6	TRBV20-1	TGCAGTGCTAGAGATCCCCCGCAGGGTTGGAATTCACCCCTCCACTTT	CSARDPPQGWNSPLHF
16	TRBD2	NA	TRBJ2-3	TRBV9	TGTGCCAGCAGCGTAGTGGGCGGGGGGTTCACAGATACGCAGTATTTT	CASSVVGGGFTDTQYF
15	NA	NA	TRBJ1-5	TRBV29-1	TGCAGCGTTGAATTGGGGGGCTGGGGCAATCAGCCCCAGCATTTT	CSVELGGWGNQPQHF
16	NA	NA	TRBJ2-3	TRBV7-2	TGTGCCAGCAGCTTAGCGGCGCAGACATACACAGATACGCAGTATTTT	CASSLAAQTYTDTQYF
14	TRBD1	once	TRBJ2-7	TRBV5-1	TGCGCCAGCAGCATTGGGACAGATTCCTACGAGCAGTACTTC	CASSIGTDSYEQYF
16	NA	NA	TRBJ2-5	TRBV13	TGTGCCAGCAGCTTAGGGTCAGGGGAGGACCAAGAGACCCAGTACTTC	CASSLGSGEDQETQYF
14	TRBD1	few	TRBJ2-7	TRBV7-9	TGTGCCAGCAGCGCCCAGGGGGCTGTAGGCGAGCAGTACTTC	CASSAQGAVGEQYF
15	TRBD1	few	TRBJ2-1	TRBV9	TGTGCCAGCAGCAAGGGACAGGGTACCTACAATGAGCAGTTCTTC	CASSKGQGTYNEQFF
16	TRBD2	NA	TRBJ2-3	TRBV12-3/TRBV12-4	TGTGCCAGCAGTTCCTATAGCGGGGGTTTCCCAGATACGCAGTATTTT	CASSSYSGGFPDTQYF
17	TRBD1	NA	TRBJ1-5	TRBV3-1	TGTGCCAGCAGCCGAAAAAACAGGGGCCAAAGCAATCAGCCCCAGCATTTT	CASSRKNRGQSNQPQHF
14	NA	few	TRBJ2-1	TRBV7-2	TGTGCCAGCAGCCGGAGGACGGACCCGAATGAGCAGTTCTTC	CASSRRTDPNEQFF
16	NA	few	TRBJ2-1	TRBV27	TGTGCCAGCAAACTAAGGGACCACGAATCCTACAATGAGCAGTTCTTC	CASKLRDHESYNEQFF
16	NA	NA	TRBJ1-5	TRBV9	TGTGCCAGCAGCGTAAAGGGTACAACCGGCAATCAGCCCCAGCATTTT	CASSVKGTTGNQPQHF
16	NA	NA	TRBJ2-7	TRBV5-6	TGTGCCAGCAGCTTGATCCGGACGAGTAGCTCCTACGAGCAGTACTTC	CASSLIRTSSSYEQYF
17	NA	once	TRBJ2-1	TRBV11-1	TGTGCCAGCAGCAAGGGGGCAGGGACTAGTCCCTACAATGAGCAGTTCTTC	CASSKGAGTSPYNEQFF
16	TRBD1	few	TRBJ1-6	TRBV20-1	TGCAGTGCTAGAGATCGGACAGGCGCCTATAATTCACCCCTCCACTTT	CSARDRTGAYNSPLHF